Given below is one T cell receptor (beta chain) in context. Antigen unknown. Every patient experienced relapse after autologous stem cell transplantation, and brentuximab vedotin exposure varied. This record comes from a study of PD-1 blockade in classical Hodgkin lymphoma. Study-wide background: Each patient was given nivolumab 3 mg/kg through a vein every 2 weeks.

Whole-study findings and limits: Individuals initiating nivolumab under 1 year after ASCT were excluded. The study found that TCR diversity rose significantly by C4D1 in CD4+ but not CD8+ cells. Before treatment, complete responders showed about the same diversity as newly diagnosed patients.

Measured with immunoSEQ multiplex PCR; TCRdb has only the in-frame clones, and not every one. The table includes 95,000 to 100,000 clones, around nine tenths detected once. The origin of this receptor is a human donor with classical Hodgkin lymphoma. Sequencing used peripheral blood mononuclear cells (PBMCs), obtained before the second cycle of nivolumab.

CDR3 loop: CASSAQGAQNSPLHF. The CDR3, as DNA: TGCGCCAGCAGCGCACAGGGGGCGCAAAATTCACCCCTCCACTTT. The chain recombines TRBV5-1 with TRBJ1-6; 9 bases line up with TRBD1. The J segment lost 7 bases and the V segment lost 4 bases, leaving 6 bases of the junction unmatched. Germline V gene sequence: CDR1 SGHRS, CDR2 YFSETQ. This CDR3 region has 15 residues. Full variable domain (outside the CDR3, taken from reference TRBV5-1 and TRBJ1-6): KAGVTQTPRYLIKTRGQQVTLSCSPISGHRSVSWYQQTPGQGLQFLFEYFSETQRNKGNFPGRFSGRQFSNSRSEMNVSTLELGDSALYLCASSAQGAQNSPLHFGNGTRLTVT.